The clone carrying this TCR beta chain has a handful of counts. The target antigen is unknown. The V end lost 7 bases, the J end lost 1 base, and 11 bases lay between the germline ends. This CDR3 spans 14 amino acids. Germline values: CDR1 SGHRS, CDR2 YFSETQ. The data are from a study of human T cells and chemical hapten exposure. General study results and limits: Patch test scores rose with PT1 expanded TCR counts, a positive correlation.

Described time point: pre-sensitization, week 0. The sample's treatment: therapeutic diphenylcyclopropenone sensitization with weekly scalp DPC. TCRdb reprocessed the RACE reads via MiXCR and lists one record per CDR3 protein. The repertoire includes 250,000 or so distinct CDR3 sequences, approximately 8.6% of them detected once, and about 2.5% sits in the top ten. The sample here was whole blood, taken in connection with sensitization to the hapten diphenylcyclopropenone (DPC). This clonotype was sampled from a woman in her forties with alopecia areata. Some clones in this sample may be carry-over from other donors' samples. V gene TRBV5-1 combines with J gene TRBJ2-2; D uncertain. The CDR3 here is CASHEDGNTGELFF. The CDR3 DNA reads as TGCGCCAGCCACGAGGACGGGAACACCGGGGAGCTGTTTTTT. Using reference TRBV5-1 and TRBJ2-2 for the parts outside the CDR3, the full variable domain is KAGVTQTPRYLIKTRGQQVTLSCSPISGHRSVSWYQQTPGQGLQFLFEYFSETQRNKGNFPGRFSGRQFSNSRSEMNVSTLELGDSALYLCASHEDGNTGELFFGEGSRLTVL.